The T cell receptor (beta chain) described here comes from a study of cytomegalovirus exposure and HLA in healthy donors. Donors likely had unrecorded immune exposures despite being nominally healthy when sampled. Findings of the study overall: Cytomegalovirus-associated TCR beta chains were listed, numbering under 200. Later analysis indicated greater clonal expansion among HLA-associated TCR beta chains than among equally common other chains. A prior analysis recorded that most TCR beta V segments were productive about 87% or about 30% of the time.

J gave up 6 bases and V 3 bases, and 2 bases lay outside the gene matches. The CDR3 contains 14 residues. The germline CDR1 and CDR2 sequences are KGHSH and LQKENI. Primers for the PCR totalled 60 Vbeta and 13 Jbeta. Assay used: immunoSEQ multiplex PCR; TCRdb lists only in-frame clones, some missing. The repertoire holds 100,000 to 150,000 clones, approximately 75% seen once, with 3.5% to 4.5% in the top ten. As concerns this clone: Its antigen is not known.

This TCR derives from a man aged 25 to 45 in good health and CMV-seronegative. The sample taken for sequencing was PBMCs. The chain is built from TRBV18 and TRBJ2-1, with TRBD2 matching 10 bases. CDR3 protein: CASSPGLALNEQFF. CDR3 nucleotides: TGTGCCAGCTCACCGGGACTAGCGCTCAATGAGCAGTTCTTC.